This section outlines one T cell receptor beta chain sequence together with its context. Individuals aged about 18 to 90 years were recruited from fewer than 25 US areas. Participants had their cohort set by participant-reported clinical history. Clones were read by immunoSEQ multiplex PCR, and TCRdb kept only the in-frame ones, dropping some. Of fewer than 350,000 clones listed, approximately 86% were seen once; the top ten hold roughly 4%. This sample stems from a study of blood T cell repertoires in COVID-19. Turning to the study itself: There were acute and convalescent COVID-19 samples, and they came from the United States, Italy and Spain. PBMCs, B-cell-depleted T cells, or T cells provided the cDNA or gDNA that made up the material.

CDR1 is SGHTS, CDR2 YDEGEE, per germline. This CDR3 comprises 14 residues. Trimming cost V 2 bases and J 2 bases, with 8 bases left between them. Sequenced: PBMCs or T cells enriched from blood (not recorded which). The receptor was derived from a woman aged 40 to 49 with acute COVID-19. The chain has TRBV5-8 and TRBJ1-3; D unresolved. The CDR3 is CASSLLHPGNTIYF. CDR3 coding DNA: TGTGCCAGCAGCTTACTCCATCCTGGAAACACCATATATTTT.